Presented here are 17 T cell receptor beta chains from one specimen sequenced in a study of cytomegalovirus exposure and HLA in healthy donors. Use of 60 Vbeta and 13 Jbeta primers characterized the PCR. Clones were read by immunoSEQ multiplex PCR, and TCRdb kept only the in-frame ones, dropping some. The repertoire holds more than 95,000 clones, over 9.5% seen once, with approximately 4.4% in the top ten. Sequenced sample: PBMCs. These receptors originate from a woman in her late teens or twenties in good health and CMV-seropositive.

This chain joins TRBV9 and TRBJ2-3; TRBD2 aligns across 7 bases. Germline V lookup: CDR1 SGDLS, CDR2 YYNGEE. The CDR3 runs 14 residues. With 4 bases clipped from V and 2 bases from J, the junction kept 4 bases outside the gene matches. CDR3 nucleotides: TGTGCCAGCAGCCCAGGACTAGTCACAGATACGCAGTATTTT. It translates to CASSPGLVTDTQYF.

This clone was detected only a few times. V is TRBV5-1 and J is TRBJ1-1; TRBD1 is a possible D gene (6 bases). Germline values: CDR1 SGHRS, CDR2 YFSETQ. This CDR3 has 15 residues. Trimming removed 0 bases at V and 4 bases at J, with 13 bases between. Here the CDR3 reads CASSLEGHPSTEAFF. DNA for the CDR3: TGCGCCAGCAGCTTGGAGGGACACCCGAGCACTGAAGCTTTCTTT.

This clone was found a few times. This sequence joins TRBV13 and TRBJ2-5; weak D call: TRBD2 (6 bases). The CDR3 contains 12 residues. The V gene lost 11 bases and the J gene lost 3 bases, with 13 bases spanning the gap. CDR1 and CDR2 from the germline V gene are PRHDT and FYEKMQ (reference sequence). For the CDR3, the DNA is TGTGCCTCCGCGGGGCCGGAAGAGACCCAGTACTTC. This encodes CASAGPEETQYF.

V and J are TRBV4-1 and TRBJ1-5; D unclear. The V end lost 4 bases, the J end lost 1 base, and 11 bases lay between the germline ends. The CDR3 loop spans 15 amino acids. Looked up from germline, CDR1 is MGHRA and CDR2 is YSYEKL. The CDR3 protein is CASSLQTPSNQPQHF. The CDR3, as DNA: TGCGCCAGCAGCCTACAGACACCAAGCAATCAGCCCCAGCATTTT.

This clone was counted only a few times. CDR3 in amino acids: CSVAGLAGETQYF. Here the CDR3 DNA reads TGCAGCGTCGCTGGACTAGCGGGAGAGACCCAGTACTTC. The gene calls are TRBV29-1 and TRBJ2-5, with 11 bases identical to TRBD2. Germline V gives CDR1 SQVTM, CDR2 ANQGSEA. The CDR3 spans 13 residues. Unmatched junction bases numbered 4, after V lost 6 bases and J lost 4 bases.

This clone was observed a handful of times. The rearrangement links TRBV28 to TRBJ1-2, with 9 bases matching TRBD1. The CDR3 sequence is 13 residues long. Germline values: CDR1 MDHEN, CDR2 SYDVKM. Trimming removed 6 bases from V and 8 bases from J; junction bases left unmatched: 7. The CDR3 loop reads CASSPGTGSGYTF. CDR3 nucleotide sequence: TGTGCCAGCAGCCCCGGGACAGGGAGCGGCTACACCTTC.

The chain has TRBV5-1 and TRBJ2-2; D gene uncertain. V was clipped by 4 bases and J by 1 base, with 11 bases between them. Germline V gene data show CDR1 as SGHRS and CDR2 as YFSETQ. CDR3 length equals 15 residues. CDR3 protein: CASSPVTGNTGELFF. The CDR3 DNA follows: TGCGCCAGCAGCCCGGTGACGGGGAACACCGGGGAGCTGTTTTTT.

This clone showed up just a few times. A much larger clone lies a single base off, so this may be a read error. Other DNA sequences from this sample encode an identical CDR3 as well. The rearrangement uses TRBV29-1 and TRBJ1-1; no clear D gene. The germline V gene encodes CDR1 SQVTM and CDR2 ANQGSEA. The CDR3 is made up of 12 amino acids. CDR3 DNA sequence: TGCAGTGGGAGGGAGGGGAACACTGAAGCTTTCTTT. Amino acid sequence: CSGREGNTEAFF. Filled out from reference TRBV29-1 and TRBJ1-1, the complete variable domain reads SAVISQKPSRDICQRGTSLTIQCQVDSQVTMMFWYRQQPGQSLTLIATANQGSEATYESGFVIDKFPISRPNLTFSTLTVSNMSPEDSSIYLCSGREGNTEAFFGQGTRLTVV.

The chain employs TRBV19 and TRBJ2-7; 10 bases agree with TRBD2. The CDR3 runs 16 residues. The trim removed 3 bases at V and 2 bases at J, leaving 7 bases unmatched. Germline CDR1 is LNHDA and CDR2 is SQIVND (reference sequence). The CDR3 loop is CASSILAGGDTYEQYF. The CDR3, as DNA: TGTGCCAGTAGTATCTTAGCGGGAGGTGATACCTACGAGCAGTACTTC.

The chain employs TRBV7-6 and TRBJ2-7; the match to TRBD2 covers 7 bases. Per germline, CDR1 SGHVS and CDR2 FNYEAQ. CDR3 length equals 14 residues. V shed 0 bases, J shed 3 bases, and the junction held 2 bases outside the gene matches. CDR3 loop: CASSLAASGYEQYF. DNA for the CDR3: TGTGCCAGCAGCTTAGCCGCTAGCGGCTACGAGCAGTACTTC.

V usage is TRBV6-6 and J usage is TRBJ1-3; D is perhaps TRBD1 (5 bases). Trimming left V 6 bases short and J 5 bases short, with 14 bases between. The CDR3 is 14 amino acids. CDR1 is MNHNY and CDR2 is SVGAGI in the germline V gene (reference sequence). DNA of the CDR3: TGTGCCAGCAGCCGGGGGGGGAGCAGAAACACCATATATTTT. Protein sequence: CASSRGGSRNTIYF.

This clone was detected only a few times. This sequence joins TRBV5-6 and TRBJ2-1, with TRBD2 identical over 13 bases. Trimming at V came to 6 bases and at J to 5 bases, leaving 8 bases not matched to a gene. The CDR3 spans 16 residues. The germline V gene encodes CDR1 SGHDT and CDR2 YYEEEE. Written as DNA, the CDR3 is TGTGCCAGCATTGGACTAGCGGGAGCGGGGAACAATGAGCAGTTCTTC. It encodes CASIGLAGAGNNEQFF.

This clone occurred many times. This chain links TRBV6-5 with TRBJ1-4; D might be TRBD1 (6 bases). V was shortened by 6 bases and J by 8 bases, with 10 bases between the two germline ends. The CDR3 totals 12 residues. The germline V gene encodes CDR1 MNHEY and CDR2 SVGAGI. CDR3 sequence (DNA): TGTGCCAGCAGCCAGGGGAGCGAAAAACTGTTTTTT. Its protein is CASSQGSEKLFF.

CDR3 loop: CASSLVTTASGLNTDTQYF. For the CDR3, the DNA is TGTGCCAGCAGCTTAGTAACGACAGCGTCTGGCCTCAACACAGATACGCAGTATTTT. The chain recombines TRBV7-2 with TRBJ2-3; D may be TRBD1 (5 bases). Trimming cost V 1 base and J 2 bases, with 22 bases left between them. This CDR3 region has 19 residues. Germline V gene sequence: CDR1 SGHTA, CDR2 FQGNSA.

The genes are TRBV6-1 and TRBJ2-3; the D gene is possibly TRBD2 (6 bases). Trimming took off 11 bases at V and 5 bases at J, with 11 bases between the two ends. The CDR3 loop spans 11 amino acids. CDR1 and CDR2 from the germline V gene are MNHNS and SASEGT. The CDR3 DNA reads as TGTGCCGGGGGGATGGGAGATACGCAGTATTTT. Translation: CAGGMGDTQYF.

The chain carries TRBV13 and TRBJ2-7, with 10 bases fitting TRBD2. Germline values: CDR1 PRHDT, CDR2 FYEKMQ (reference sequence). This CDR3 is 13 amino acids long. V was clipped by 5 bases and J by 6 bases; unmatched bases: 4. CDR3 DNA: TGTGCCAGCAGCCCTGTAGCGGGAGGCGAGCAGTACTTC. This sequence encodes CASSPVAGGEQYF.

CDR3 amino acids: CSGGKTNTEAFF. Here the CDR3 DNA reads TGCAGCGGAGGCAAGACGAACACTGAAGCTTTCTTT. This rearrangement joins TRBV29-1 to TRBJ1-1, with no clear D. CDR3 length equals 12 residues. V was cut by 7 bases and J by 1 base, with 10 bases left in between. The germline gives CDR1 SQVTM, CDR2 ANQGSEA.